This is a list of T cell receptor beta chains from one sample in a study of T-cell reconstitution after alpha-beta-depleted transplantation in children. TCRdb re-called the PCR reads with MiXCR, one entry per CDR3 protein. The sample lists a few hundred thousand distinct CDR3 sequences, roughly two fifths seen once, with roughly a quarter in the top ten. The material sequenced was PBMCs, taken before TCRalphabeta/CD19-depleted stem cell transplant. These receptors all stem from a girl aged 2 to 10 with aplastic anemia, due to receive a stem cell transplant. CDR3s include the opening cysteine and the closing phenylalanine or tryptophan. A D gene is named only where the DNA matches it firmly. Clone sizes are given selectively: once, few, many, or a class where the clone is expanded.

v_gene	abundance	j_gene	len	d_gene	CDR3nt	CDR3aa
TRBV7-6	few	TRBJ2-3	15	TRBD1	TGTGCCAGCAGCTTAGGGGCCGGACAGGGGCATACGCAGTATTTT	CASSLGAGQGHTQYF
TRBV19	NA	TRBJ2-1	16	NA	TGTGCCAGTAGTATTCGGACTTTTAGCGGAAACAATGAGCAGTTCTTC	CASSIRTFSGNNEQFF
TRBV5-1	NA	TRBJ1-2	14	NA	TGCGCCAGCAGCCCTACGGACAGCTCGCTGGGCTACACCTTC	CASSPTDSSLGYTF
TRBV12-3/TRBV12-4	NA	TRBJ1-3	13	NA	TGTGCCAGCAGTTTTTACACTGGAAACACCATATATTTT	CASSFYTGNTIYF
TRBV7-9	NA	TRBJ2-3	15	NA	TGTGCCAGCAGCCCCTCGGCCGGGGGCACAGATACGCAGTATTTT	CASSPSAGGTDTQYF
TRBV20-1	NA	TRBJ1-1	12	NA	TGCAGGGTCCATCGAATGGACACTGAAGCTTTCTTT	CRVHRMDTEAFF
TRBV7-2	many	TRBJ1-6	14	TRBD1	TGTGCCAGCAGCCGGGACAGCTATAATTCACCCCTCCACTTT	CASSRDSYNSPLHF
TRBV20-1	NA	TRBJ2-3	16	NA	TGCAGTGCTAGGGAGTCCAGGGTAGCAGCAATAGATACGCAGTATTTT	CSARESRVAAIDTQYF
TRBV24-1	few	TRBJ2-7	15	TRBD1	TGTGCCACCAGTGAAGGCAGGGGGAGCTCCTACGAGCAGTACTTC	CATSEGRGSSYEQYF
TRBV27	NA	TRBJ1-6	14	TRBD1	TGTGCCAGCAGTGGTCCAGGGGGTAATTCACCCCTCCACTTT	CASSGPGGNSPLHF
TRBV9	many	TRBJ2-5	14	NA	TGTGCCAGCAGCGACGACAGATACCAAGAGACCCAGTACTTC	CASSDDRYQETQYF
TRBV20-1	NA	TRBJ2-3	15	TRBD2	TGCAGTGCTAGAGCCACTAGCGGAGCCACAGATACGCAGTATTTT	CSARATSGATDTQYF
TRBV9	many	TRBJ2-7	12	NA	TGTGCCAGCGTAGAGGACTCCTACGAGCAGTACTTC	CASVEDSYEQYF
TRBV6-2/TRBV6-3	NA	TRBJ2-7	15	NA	TGTGCCAGCAGTTCACCCCGGGCTTCTTCCTACGAGCAGTACTTC	CASSSPRASSYEQYF
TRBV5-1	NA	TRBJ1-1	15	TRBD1	TGCGCCAGCAGGGACAGGGGCGCTTTGAACACTGAAGCTTTCTTT	CASRDRGALNTEAFF
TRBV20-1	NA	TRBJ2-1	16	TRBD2	TGCAGTGGGGACCGTCGGGAGCGGGGGAATTACAATGAGCAGTTCTTC	CSGDRRERGNYNEQFF
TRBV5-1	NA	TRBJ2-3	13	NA	TGCGCCAGCAGCAGCCAGGAAGCGGATACGCAGTATTTT	CASSSQEADTQYF
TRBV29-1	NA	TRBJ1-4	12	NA	TGCAGCGTTGATACGGAGGAGGAAAAACTGTTTTTT	CSVDTEEEKLFF
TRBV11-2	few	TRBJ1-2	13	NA	TGTGCCAGCAGCCAGGGAGGAATTAATGGCTACACCTTC	CASSQGGINGYTF
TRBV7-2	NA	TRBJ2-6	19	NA	TGTGCCAGCAGCTTAGCGCACTTAAGGGGAAGCTCTGGGGCCAACGTCCTGACTTTC	CASSLAHLRGSSGANVLTF
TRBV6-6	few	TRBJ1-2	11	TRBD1	TGTGCCATCAGACAGGGCTATGGCTACACCTTC	CAIRQGYGYTF
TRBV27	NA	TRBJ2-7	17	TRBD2	TGTGCCAGCAGCACTCGGACTAGCGGGGGCCCTAGGGACGAGCAGTACTTC	CASSTRTSGGPRDEQYF
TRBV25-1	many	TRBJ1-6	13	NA	TGTGCCAGCGGAGGATTGGATAATTCACCCCTCCACTTT	CASGGLDNSPLHF
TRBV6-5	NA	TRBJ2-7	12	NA	TGTGCCACTACCACCTTAGGGTACGAGCAGTACTTC	CATTTLGYEQYF
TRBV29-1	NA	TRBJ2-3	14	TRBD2	TGCAGCGTCCGGCGAGGGACTAACACAGATACGCAGTATTTT	CSVRRGTNTDTQYF
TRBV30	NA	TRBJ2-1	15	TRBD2	TGTGCCTGGTCCAACTCGGGCGGGAGGGCCGTTGAGCAGTTCTTC	CAWSNSGGRAVEQFF
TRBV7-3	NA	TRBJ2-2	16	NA	TGTGCCAGCAGCTTAGGTCCCGGGGTATCCACCGGGGAGCTGTTTTTT	CASSLGPGVSTGELFF